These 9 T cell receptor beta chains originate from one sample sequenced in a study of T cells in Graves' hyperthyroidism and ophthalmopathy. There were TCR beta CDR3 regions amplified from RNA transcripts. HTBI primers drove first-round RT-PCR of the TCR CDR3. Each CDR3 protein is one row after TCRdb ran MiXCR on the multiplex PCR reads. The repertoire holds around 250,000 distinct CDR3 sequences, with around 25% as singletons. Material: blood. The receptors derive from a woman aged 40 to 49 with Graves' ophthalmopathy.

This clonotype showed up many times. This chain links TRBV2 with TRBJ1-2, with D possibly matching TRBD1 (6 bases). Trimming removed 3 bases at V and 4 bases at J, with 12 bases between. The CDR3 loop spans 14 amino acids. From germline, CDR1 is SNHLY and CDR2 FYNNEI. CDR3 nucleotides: TGTGCCAGCAGTGAGGGGGGGGGCTTCTATGGCTACACCTTC. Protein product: CASSEGGGFYGYTF.

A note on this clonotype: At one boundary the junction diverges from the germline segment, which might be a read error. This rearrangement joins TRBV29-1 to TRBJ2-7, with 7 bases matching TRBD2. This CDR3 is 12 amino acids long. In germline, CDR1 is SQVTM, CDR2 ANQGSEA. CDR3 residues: CSVPGGPYGQYF. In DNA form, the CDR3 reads TGCAGCGTTCCGGGGGGTCCGTACGGGCAGTACTTC.

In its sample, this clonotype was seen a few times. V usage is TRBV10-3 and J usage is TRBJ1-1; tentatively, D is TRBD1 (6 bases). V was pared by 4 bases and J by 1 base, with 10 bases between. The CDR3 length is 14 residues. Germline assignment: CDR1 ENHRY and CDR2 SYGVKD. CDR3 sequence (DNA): TGTGCCATCAGTGGGGGGGGCCAGAACACTGAAGCTTTCTTT. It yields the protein CAISGGGQNTEAFF.

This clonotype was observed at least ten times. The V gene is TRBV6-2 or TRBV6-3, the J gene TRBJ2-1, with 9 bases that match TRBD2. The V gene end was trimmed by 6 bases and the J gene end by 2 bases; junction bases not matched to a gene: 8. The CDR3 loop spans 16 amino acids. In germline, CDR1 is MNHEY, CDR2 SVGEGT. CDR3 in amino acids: CASSPDPSGTYNEQFF. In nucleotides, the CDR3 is TGTGCCAGCAGCCCCGATCCTAGCGGGACCTACAATGAGCAGTTCTTC.

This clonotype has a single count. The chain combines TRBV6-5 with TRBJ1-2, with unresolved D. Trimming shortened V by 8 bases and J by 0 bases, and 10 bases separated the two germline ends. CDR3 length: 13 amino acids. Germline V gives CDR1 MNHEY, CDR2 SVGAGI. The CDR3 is CASGYQTNYGYTF. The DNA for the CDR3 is TGTGCCAGCGGATACCAAACTAACTATGGCTACACCTTC.

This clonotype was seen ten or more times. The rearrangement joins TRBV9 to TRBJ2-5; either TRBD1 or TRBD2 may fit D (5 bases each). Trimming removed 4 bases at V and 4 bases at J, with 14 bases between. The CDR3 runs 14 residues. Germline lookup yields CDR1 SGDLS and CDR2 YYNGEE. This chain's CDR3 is CASSSTRGVETQYF. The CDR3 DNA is TGTGCCAGCAGCTCCACTAGGGGAGTAGAGACCCAGTACTTC.

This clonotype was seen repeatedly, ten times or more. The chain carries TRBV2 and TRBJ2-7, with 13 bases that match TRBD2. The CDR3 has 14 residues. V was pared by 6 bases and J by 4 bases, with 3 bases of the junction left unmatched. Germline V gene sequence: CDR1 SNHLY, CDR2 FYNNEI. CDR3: CASSPTSGRYEQYF. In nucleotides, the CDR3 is TGTGCCAGCAGCCCGACTAGCGGGAGGTACGAGCAGTACTTC.

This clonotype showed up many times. CDR3 residues: CASSEDIDQPQHF. In DNA, the CDR3 is TGTGCCAGCAGTGAGGACATAGATCAGCCCCAGCATTTT. The chain joins TRBV28 to TRBJ1-5, with D possibly TRBD1 on 5 matching bases. Looked up from germline, CDR1 is MDHEN and CDR2 is SYDVKM. This CDR3 has 13 residues. The ends were cut back, 5 bases at V and 5 bases at J, with 10 bases in the middle.

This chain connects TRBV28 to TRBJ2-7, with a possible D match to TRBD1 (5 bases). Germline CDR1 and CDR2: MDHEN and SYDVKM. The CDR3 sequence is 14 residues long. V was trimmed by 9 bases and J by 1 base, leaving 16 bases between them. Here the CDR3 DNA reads TGTGCCAGTAGGATCCAGGGTGGGTCCTACGAGCAGTACTTC. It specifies CASRIQGGSYEQYF.